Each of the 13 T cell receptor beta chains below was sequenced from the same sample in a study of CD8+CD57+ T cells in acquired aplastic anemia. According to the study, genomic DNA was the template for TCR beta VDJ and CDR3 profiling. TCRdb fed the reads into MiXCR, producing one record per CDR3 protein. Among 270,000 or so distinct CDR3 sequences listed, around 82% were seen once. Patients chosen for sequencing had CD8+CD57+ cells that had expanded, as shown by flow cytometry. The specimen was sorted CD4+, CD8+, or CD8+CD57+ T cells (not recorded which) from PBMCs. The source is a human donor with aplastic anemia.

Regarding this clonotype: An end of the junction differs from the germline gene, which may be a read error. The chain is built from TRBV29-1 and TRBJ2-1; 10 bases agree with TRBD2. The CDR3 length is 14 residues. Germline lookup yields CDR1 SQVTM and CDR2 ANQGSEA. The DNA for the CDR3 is TGCAGCGTTGGACCTAGCGGGAGTAGGGATGAGCAATTCTTC. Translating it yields CSVGPSGSRDEQFF.

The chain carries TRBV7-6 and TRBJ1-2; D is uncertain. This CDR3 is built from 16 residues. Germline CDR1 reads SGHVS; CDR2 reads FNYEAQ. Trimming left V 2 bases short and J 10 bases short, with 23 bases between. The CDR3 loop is CASSLSRGGERYFYTF. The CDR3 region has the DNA TGTGCCAGCAGCTTATCTCGCGGAGGCGAGCGGTATTTCTACACCTTC.

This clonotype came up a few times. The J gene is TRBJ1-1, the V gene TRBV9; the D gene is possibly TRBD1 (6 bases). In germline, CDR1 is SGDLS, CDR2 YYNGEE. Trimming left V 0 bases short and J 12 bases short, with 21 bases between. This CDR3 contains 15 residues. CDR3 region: CASSVGGGGAEQSFF. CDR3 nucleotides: TGTGCCAGCAGCGTAGGAGGTGGGGGGGCCGAGCAGTCTTTCTTT.

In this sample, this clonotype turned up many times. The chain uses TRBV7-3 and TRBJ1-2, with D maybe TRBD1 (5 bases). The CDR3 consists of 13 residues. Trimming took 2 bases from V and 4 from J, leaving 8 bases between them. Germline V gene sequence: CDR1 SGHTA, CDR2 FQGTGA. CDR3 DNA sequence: TGTGCCAGCAGCTTAGGGGCAGGCTATGGCTACACCTTC. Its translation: CASSLGAGYGYTF.

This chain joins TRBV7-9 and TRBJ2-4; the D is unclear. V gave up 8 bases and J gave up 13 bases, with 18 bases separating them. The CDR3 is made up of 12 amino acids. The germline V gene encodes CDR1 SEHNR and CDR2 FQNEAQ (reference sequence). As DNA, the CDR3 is TGTGCCAGCGGCGGAGCTGGAGAGATCCAGTACTTC. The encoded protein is CASGGAGEIQYF.

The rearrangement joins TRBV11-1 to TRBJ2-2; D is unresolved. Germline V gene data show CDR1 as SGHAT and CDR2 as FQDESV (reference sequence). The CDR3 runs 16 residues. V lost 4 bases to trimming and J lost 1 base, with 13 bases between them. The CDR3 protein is CASSSALRRNTGELFF. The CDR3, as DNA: TGTGCCAGCAGCTCAGCACTGAGGCGGAACACCGGGGAGCTGTTTTTT.

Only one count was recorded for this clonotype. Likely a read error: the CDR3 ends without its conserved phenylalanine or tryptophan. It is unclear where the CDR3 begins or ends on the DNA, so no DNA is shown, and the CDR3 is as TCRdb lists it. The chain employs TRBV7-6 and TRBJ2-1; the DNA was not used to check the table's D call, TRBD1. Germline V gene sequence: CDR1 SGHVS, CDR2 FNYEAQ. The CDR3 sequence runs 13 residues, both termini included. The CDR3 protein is CASSPGTGLNEKL.

The CDR3 DNA reads TGTGCCAGTAGCCAGGGGAATTCACCCCTCCACTTT. Translated: CASSQGNSPLHF. The V call is TRBV19, the J call TRBJ1-6; maybe TRBD1 (6 bases). The ends were cut back, 6 bases at V and 7 bases at J, with 7 bases in the middle. Germline V gene data show CDR1 as LNHDA and CDR2 as SQIVND (reference sequence). This CDR3 has 12 residues.

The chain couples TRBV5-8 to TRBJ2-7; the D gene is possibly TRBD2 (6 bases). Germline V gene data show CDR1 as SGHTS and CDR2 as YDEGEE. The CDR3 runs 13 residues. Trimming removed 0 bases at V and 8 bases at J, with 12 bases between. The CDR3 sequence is CASSLEREEQQYV. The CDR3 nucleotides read TGTGCCAGCAGCTTGGAGAGGGAGGAGCAGCAGTACGTC.

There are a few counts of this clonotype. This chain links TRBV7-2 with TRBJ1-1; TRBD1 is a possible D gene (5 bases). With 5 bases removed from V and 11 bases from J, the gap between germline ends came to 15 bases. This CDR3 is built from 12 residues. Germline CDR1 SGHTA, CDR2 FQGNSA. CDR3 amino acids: CASSPPGPGAFF. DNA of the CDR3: TGTGCCAGCAGCCCCCCAGGGCCTGGGGCTTTCTTT.

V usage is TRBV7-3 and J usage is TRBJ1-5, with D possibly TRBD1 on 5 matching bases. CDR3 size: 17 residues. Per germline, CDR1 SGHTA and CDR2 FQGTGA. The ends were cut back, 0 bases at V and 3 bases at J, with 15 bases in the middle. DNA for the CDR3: TGTGCCAGCAGCTTAACGAAGCGGGGGTACTACAATCAGCCCCAGCATTTT. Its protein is CASSLTKRGYYNQPQHF.

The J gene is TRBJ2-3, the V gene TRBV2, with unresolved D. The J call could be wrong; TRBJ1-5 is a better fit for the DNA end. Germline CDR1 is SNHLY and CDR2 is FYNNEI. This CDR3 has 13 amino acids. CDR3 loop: CASRGRGADPQHF. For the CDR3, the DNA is TGTGCCAGCAGGGGCCGGGGAGCAGATCCCCAGCATTTT.

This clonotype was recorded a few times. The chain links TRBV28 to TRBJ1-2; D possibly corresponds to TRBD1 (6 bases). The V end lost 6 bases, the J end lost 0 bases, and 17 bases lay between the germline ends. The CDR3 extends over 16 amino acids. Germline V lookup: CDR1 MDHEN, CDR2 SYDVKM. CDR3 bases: TGTGCCAGCAGGCCCGTAACAGGGCCCGCTAACTATGGCTACACCTTC. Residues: CASRPVTGPANYGYTF.